This TCR beta chain originates from a study of blood T cell repertoires in COVID-19. About the research overall: Some COVID-19 samples were acute and others convalescent; all came from the United States, Italy and Spain.

In the original analysis: Quantification of nucleated cells was approximated via reference gene primer amplification. The data were produced by immunoSEQ multiplex PCR, yet TCRdb's version contains in-frame clones alone and is incomplete. Clonal size and the V and J genes are those of that table, whereas D and trimming came from the DNA. In the table there are 250,000 to 300,000 clones, around 83% of which are singletons. A PCR-confirmed or clinician-diagnosed COVID-19 case had contacted exposed participants within 2 weeks of entry. The V end lost 5 bases, the J end lost 3 bases, and 12 bases lay between the germline ends. Germline V lookup: CDR1 SGHRS, CDR2 YFSETQ. This CDR3 has 13 amino acids.

The clonotype comes from a man aged 35-49 years who had been exposed to COVID-19. The chain combines TRBV5-1 with TRBJ2-7, with D possibly being TRBD1 (6 bases). The sequencing input was PBMCs or T cells enriched from blood (not recorded which). The CDR3 DNA follows: TGCGCCAGCAGAAGGGACACGAACTACGAGCAGTACTTC. Protein product: CASRRDTNYEQYF.